This T cell receptor (beta chain) was recovered during a study of blood T cells in healthy people across ages. Points from the study as a whole: A strong correlation between TCR beta diversity and naive T cell percentage was seen.

This CDR3 is built from 15 residues. Trimming took 6 bases from V and 6 from J, leaving 17 bases between them. Note on this clonotype: Its specificity is not known.

Through a sample-barcoded 5' primer and a J-beta primer mix, a second PCR was run for roughly 6 to 11 cycles. Template switching added a 12-random-nucleotide identifier to every cDNA molecule. One entry per CDR3 protein results from TCRdb running MiXCR on the 5' RACE reads. The table records roughly 1,100,000 distinct CDR3 sequences, less than 25% of them present only once. These data are also associated with another study on T cells of mothers and their children. That study reports: Every mother produced more than 9.5 million TCR beta CDR3 reads, whereas every child provided several million. Mothers and children who were related shared slightly more overlap than unrelated pairs, but not significantly more.

The sequence derives from a girl aged 2-10 years in good health. The sequenced sample consisted of blood. This chain links TRBV12-3 or TRBV12-4 with TRBJ1-4; TRBD1 is a possible D gene (5 bases). The CDR3: CASSPLPGPDEKLFF. CDR3 nucleotide sequence: TGTGCCAGCAGCCCCCTTCCAGGGCCCGATGAAAAACTGTTTTTT.